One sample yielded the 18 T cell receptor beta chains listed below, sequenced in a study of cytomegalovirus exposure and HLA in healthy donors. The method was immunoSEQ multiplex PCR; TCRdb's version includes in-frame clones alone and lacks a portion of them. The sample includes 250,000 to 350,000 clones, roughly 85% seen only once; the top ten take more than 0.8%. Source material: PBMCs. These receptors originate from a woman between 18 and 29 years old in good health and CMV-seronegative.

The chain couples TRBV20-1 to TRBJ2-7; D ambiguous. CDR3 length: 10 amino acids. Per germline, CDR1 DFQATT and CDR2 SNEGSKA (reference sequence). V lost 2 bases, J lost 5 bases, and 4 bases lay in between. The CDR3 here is CSARQDEQYF. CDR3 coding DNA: TGCAGTGCTAGACAGGACGAGCAGTACTTC.

The CDR3 is CASSLGTAPSYEQYF. CDR3 nucleotides: TGTGCCAGCTCACTCGGGACAGCTCCCTCCTACGAGCAGTACTTC. This chain links TRBV18 with TRBJ2-7, with TRBD1 matching over 7 bases. The CDR3 is 15 residues long. Germline CDR1 is KGHSH and CDR2 is LQKENI. The V gene end was trimmed by 4 bases and the J gene end by 0 bases; junction bases not matched to a gene: 6.

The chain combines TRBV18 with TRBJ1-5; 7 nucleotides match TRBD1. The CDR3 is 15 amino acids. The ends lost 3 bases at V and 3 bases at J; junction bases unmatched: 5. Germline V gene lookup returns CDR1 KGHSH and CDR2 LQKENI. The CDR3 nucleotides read TGTGCCAGCTCACCTGACACAGGGGTCAATCAGCCCCAGCATTTT. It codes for CASSPDTGVNQPQHF.

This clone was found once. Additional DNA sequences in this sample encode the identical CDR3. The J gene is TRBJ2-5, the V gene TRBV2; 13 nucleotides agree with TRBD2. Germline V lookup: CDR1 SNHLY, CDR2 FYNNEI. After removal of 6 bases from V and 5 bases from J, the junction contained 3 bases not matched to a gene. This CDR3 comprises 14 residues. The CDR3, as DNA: TGTGCCAGCAGAGGACTAGCGGGAGTGGAGACCCAGTACTTC. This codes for CASRGLAGVETQYF.

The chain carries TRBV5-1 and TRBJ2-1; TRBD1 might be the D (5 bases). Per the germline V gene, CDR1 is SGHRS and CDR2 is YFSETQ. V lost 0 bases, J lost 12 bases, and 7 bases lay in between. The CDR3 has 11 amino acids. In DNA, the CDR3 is TGCGCCAGCAGCTTGGGCCAGGGGCAGTTCTTC. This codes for CASSLGQGQFF.

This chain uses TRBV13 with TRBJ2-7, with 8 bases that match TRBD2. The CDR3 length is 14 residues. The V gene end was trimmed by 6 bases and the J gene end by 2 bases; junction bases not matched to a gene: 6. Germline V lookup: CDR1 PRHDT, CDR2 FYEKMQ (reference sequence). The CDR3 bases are TGTGCCAGCAGAGTAGCGGGGCCGACCTACGAGCAGTACTTC. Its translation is CASRVAGPTYEQYF.

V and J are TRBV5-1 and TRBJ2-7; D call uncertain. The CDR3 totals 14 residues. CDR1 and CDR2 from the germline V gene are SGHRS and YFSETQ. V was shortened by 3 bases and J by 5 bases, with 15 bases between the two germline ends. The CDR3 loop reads CASSSQALVDEQYF. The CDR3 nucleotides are TGCGCCAGCAGCTCTCAGGCCCTCGTGGACGAGCAGTACTTC.

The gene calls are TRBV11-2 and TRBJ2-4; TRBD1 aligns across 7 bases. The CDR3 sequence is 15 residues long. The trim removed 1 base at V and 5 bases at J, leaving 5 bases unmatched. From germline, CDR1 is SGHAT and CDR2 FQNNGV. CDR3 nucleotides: TGTGCCAGCAGCTTAGGCACCGGGACAGAAAACATTCAGTACTTC. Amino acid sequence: CASSLGTGTENIQYF.

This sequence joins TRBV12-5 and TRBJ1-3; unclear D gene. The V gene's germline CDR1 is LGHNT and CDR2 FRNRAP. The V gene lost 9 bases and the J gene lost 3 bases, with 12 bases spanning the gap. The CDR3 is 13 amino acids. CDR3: CASIPESGNTIYF. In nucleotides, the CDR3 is TGTGCTAGCATCCCCGAGAGTGGAAACACCATATATTTT.

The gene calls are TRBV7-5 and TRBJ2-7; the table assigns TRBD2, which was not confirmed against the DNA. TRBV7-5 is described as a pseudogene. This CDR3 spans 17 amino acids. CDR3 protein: CVRSLAPGVRSPYEQYF. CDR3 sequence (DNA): TGTGTCAGAAGCTTAGCGCCCGGGGTCCGAAGTCCCTACGAGCAGTACTTC.

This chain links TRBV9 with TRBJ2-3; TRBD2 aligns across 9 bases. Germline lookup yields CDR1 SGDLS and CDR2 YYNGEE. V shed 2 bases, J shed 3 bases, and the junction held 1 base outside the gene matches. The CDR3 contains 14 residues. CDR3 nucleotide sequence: TGTGCCAGCAGCGTCACTAGCGGGACAGATACGCAGTATTTT. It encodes CASSVTSGTDTQYF.

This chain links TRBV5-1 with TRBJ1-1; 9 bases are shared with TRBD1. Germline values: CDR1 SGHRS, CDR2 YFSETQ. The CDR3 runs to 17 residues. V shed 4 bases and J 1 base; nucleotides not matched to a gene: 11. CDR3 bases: TGCGCCAGCAGCAACTCGGCCACAGGGGGCGGGAACACTGAAGCTTTCTTT. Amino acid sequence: CASSNSATGGGNTEAFF.

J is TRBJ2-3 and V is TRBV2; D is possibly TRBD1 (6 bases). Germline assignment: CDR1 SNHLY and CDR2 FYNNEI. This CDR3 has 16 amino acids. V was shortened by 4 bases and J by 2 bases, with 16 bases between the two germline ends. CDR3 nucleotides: TGTGCCAGCAGTGGAACCCCAGGGGTTATCACAGATACGCAGTATTTT. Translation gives CASSGTPGVITDTQYF.

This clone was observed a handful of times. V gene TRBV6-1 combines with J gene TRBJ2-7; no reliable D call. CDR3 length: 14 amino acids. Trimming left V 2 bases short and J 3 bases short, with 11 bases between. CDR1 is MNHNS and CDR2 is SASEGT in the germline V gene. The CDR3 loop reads CASSELQSNYEQYF. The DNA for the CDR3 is TGTGCCAGCAGTGAATTACAGTCCAACTACGAGCAGTACTTC.

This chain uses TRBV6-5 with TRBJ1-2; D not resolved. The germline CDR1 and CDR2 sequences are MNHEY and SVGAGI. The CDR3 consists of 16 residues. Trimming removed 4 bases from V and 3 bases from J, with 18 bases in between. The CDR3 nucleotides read TGTGCCAGCAGTTCGGCCGCGACATCAGTGCACTATGGCTACACCTTC. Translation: CASSSAATSVHYGYTF.

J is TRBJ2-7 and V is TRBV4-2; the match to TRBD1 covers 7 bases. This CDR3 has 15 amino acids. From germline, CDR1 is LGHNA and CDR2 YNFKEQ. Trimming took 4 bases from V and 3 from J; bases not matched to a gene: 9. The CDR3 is CASSPLAGDSYEQYF. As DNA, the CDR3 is TGTGCCAGCAGCCCCCTAGCAGGGGACAGCTACGAGCAGTACTTC.

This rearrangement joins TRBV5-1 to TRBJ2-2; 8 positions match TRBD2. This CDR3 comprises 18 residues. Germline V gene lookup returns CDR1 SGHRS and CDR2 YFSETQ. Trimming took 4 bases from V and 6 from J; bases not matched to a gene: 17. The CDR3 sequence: CASSPAPPGLASAGELFF. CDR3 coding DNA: TGCGCCAGCAGCCCCGCCCCCCCAGGACTAGCATCCGCCGGGGAGCTGTTTTTT.

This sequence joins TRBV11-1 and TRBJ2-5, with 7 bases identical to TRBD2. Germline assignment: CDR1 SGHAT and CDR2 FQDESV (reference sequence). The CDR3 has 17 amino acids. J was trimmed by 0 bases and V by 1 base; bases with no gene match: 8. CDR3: CASSLEVGSGHQETQYF. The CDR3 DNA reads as TGTGCCAGCAGCTTAGAAGTTGGTAGCGGGCACCAAGAGACCCAGTACTTC.